Following are 3 T cell receptor beta chains from one sample sequenced in a study of blood T cell repertoires in COVID-19. Sequencing was performed with immunoSEQ multiplex PCR; in TCRdb, only in-frame clones are kept and a portion is missing. The sample lists about 380,000 clones, 70% to 90% occurring once. Material: PBMCs or T cells enriched from blood (not recorded which). The source is a woman aged 18-35 years who had recovered from COVID-19.

The chain recombines TRBV7-6 with TRBJ2-3; D perhaps matches TRBD2 (6 bases). The CDR3 is made up of 16 amino acids. Germline CDR1 and CDR2: SGHVS and FNYEAQ. V lost 1 base to trimming and J lost 8 bases, with 19 bases between them. CDR3 sequence: CASSLVGGTLPPTQYF. The CDR3 DNA is TGTGCCAGCAGCTTAGTCGGCGGGACTCTCCCGCCTACGCAGTATTTT. The variable domain in full, completed from reference TRBV7-6 and TRBJ2-3, reads GAGVSQSPRYKVTKRGQDVALRCDPISGHVSLYWYRQALGQGPEFLTYFNYEAQQDKSGLPNDRFSAERPEGSISTLTIQRTEQRDSAMYRCASSLVGGTLPPTQYFGPGTRLTVL.

The chain combines TRBV27 with TRBJ2-1; no definite D call. V dropped 6 bases and J dropped 6 bases, with 12 bases sitting between them. CDR3 length: 13 residues. The germline V gene encodes CDR1 MNHEY and CDR2 SMNVEV (reference sequence). The CDR3 is CASSNQVFNEQFF. The CDR3 DNA sequence: TGTGCCAGCAGCAATCAGGTTTTCAATGAGCAGTTCTTC.

V gene TRBV11-2 combines with J gene TRBJ1-2; no firm D call. The CDR3 has 14 residues. Germline V CDR1 and CDR2: SGHAT, FQNNGV. The V end was cut by 5 bases, the J end by 8 bases, with 18 bases between. The CDR3 is CASSPYHGVYGYTF. CDR3 in DNA: TGTGCCAGCAGCCCTTACCACGGGGTCTACGGCTACACCTTC. The complete variable domain, with remaining parts taken from reference TRBV11-2 and TRBJ1-2, reads EAGVAQSPRYKIIEKRQSVAFWCNPISGHATLYWYQQILGQGPKLLIQFQNNGVVDDSQLPKDRFSAERLKGVDSTLKIQPAKLEDSAVYLCASSPYHGVYGYTFGSGTRLTVV.